Sequencing of this T cell receptor beta chain was carried out in a study of blood T cells in healthy people across ages. Broader study findings: The CMV status of each donor remained undetermined, and this could have confounded shifts in expanded clonotypes.

This clonotype was detected once. As yet, its antigen is unknown. Then a second PCR, running roughly 6 to 11 cycles, was carried out with a sample-barcoded 5' primer and a J-beta primer mix. Template switching added a 12-random-nucleotide identifier to every cDNA molecule. TCRdb ran MiXCR on the 5' RACE reads and lists one entry per CDR3 protein. The repertoire holds about 690,000 distinct CDR3 sequences, with around two fifths as singletons. Trimming shortened V by 0 bases and J by 5 bases, and 16 bases separated the two germline ends. CDR3 size: 16 residues. The germline V gene encodes CDR1 LNHDA and CDR2 SQIVND (reference sequence).

The sequencing input was blood. This clonotype was sampled from a man of 80 years or more in good health. The chain employs TRBV19 and TRBJ1-1, with D possibly TRBD1 on 5 matching bases. This CDR3 is CASSIDPRGVGTEAFF. The CDR3 DNA sequence: TGTGCCAGTAGTATAGATCCAAGGGGAGTAGGTACTGAAGCTTTCTTT.